This T cell receptor (beta chain) was identified in a study of patients and donors after allogeneic stem cell transplantation. Each CDR3 protein is one row after TCRdb ran MiXCR on the RT-PCR reads. The table records under 200,000 distinct CDR3 sequences, about 32% of them present only once. Trimming removed 0 bases from V and 0 bases from J, with 15 bases in between. The germline V gene has CDR1 MGHRA and CDR2 YSYEKL. The CDR3 length is 18 residues. J is TRBJ2-1 and V is TRBV4-1; perhaps TRBD2 as D (6 bases). Sequencing input: blood, either unsorted or a sorted T cell fraction (not recorded which). This TCR was sampled from a human donor who was either an allogeneic HSCT recipient or a stem cell or donor lymphocyte infusion donor (not recorded which). It is not recorded whose cells these are; they may come from a transplant donor. The CDR3 nucleotides read TGCGCCAGCAGCCAAGAAATTGGCGGGGTCAGCTCCTACAATGAGCAGTTCTTC. Protein sequence: CASSQEIGGVSSYNEQFF.